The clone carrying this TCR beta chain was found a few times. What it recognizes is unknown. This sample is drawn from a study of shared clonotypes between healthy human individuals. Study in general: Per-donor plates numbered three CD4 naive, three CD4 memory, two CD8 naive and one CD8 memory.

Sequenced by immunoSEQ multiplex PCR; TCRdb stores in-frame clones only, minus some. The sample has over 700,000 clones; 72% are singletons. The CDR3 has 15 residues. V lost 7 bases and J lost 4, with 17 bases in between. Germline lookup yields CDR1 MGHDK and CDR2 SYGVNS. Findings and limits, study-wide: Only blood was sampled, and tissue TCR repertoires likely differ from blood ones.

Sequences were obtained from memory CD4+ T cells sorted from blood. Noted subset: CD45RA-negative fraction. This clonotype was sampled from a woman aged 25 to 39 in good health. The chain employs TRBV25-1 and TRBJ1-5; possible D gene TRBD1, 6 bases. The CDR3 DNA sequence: TGTGCCAGCACCCTGGCGGGACAACGGAATCAGCCCCAGCATTTT. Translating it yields CASTLAGQRNQPQHF.